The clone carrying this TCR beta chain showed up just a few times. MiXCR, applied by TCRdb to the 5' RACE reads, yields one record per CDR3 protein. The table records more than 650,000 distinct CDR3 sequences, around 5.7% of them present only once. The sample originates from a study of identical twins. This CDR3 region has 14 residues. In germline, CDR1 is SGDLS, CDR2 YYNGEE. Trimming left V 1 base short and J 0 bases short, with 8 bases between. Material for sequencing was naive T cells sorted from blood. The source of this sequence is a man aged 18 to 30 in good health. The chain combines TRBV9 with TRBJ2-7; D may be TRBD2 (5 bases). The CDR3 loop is CASSVPDCSYEQYF. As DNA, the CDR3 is TGTGCCAGCAGCGTACCGGACTGCTCCTACGAGCAGTACTTC.